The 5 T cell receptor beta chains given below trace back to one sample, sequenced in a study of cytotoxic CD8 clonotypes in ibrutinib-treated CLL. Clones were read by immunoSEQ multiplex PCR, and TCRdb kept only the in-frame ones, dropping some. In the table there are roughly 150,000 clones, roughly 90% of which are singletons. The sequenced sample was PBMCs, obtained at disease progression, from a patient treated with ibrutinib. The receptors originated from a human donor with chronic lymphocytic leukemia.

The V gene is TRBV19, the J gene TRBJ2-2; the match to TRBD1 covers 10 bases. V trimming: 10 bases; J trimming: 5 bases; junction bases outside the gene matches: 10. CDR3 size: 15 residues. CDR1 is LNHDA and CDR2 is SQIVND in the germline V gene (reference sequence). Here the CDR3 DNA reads TGTGCCACCCACTCGACAGGGGGCAGGACCGGGGAGCTGTTTTTT. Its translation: CATHSTGGRTGELFF. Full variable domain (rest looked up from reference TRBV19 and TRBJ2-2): DGGITQSPKYLFRKEGQNVTLSCEQNLNHDAMYWYRQDPGQGLRLIYYSQIVNDFQKGDIAEGYSVSREKKESFPLTVTSAQKNPTAFYLCATHSTGGRTGELFFGEGSRLTVL.

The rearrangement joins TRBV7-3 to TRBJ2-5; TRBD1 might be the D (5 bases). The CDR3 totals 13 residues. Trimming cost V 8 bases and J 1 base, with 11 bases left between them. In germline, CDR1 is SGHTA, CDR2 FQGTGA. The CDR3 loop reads CASSPGSQETQYF. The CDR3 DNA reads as TGTGCCAGCTCGCCAGGGTCCCAAGAGACCCAGTACTTC.

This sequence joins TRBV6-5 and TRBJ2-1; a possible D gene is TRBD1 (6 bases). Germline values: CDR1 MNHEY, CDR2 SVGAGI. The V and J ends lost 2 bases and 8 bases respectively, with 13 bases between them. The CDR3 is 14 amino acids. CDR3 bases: TGTGCCAGCAGTTACGTGGGGGCCAGAGATGAGCAGTTCTTC. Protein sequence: CASSYVGARDEQFF.

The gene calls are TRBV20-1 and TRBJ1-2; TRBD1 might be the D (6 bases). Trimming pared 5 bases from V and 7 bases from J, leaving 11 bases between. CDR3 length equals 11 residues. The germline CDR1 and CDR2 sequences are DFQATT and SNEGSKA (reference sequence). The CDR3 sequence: CSAGGGPGYTF. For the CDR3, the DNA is TGCAGTGCTGGGGGGGGGCCTGGCTACACCTTC.

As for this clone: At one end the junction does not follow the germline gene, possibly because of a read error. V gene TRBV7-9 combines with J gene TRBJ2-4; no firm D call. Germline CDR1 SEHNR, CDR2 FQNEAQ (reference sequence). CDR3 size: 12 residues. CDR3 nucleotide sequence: TGTGCCAGCAGCCTAGCCAAAAACATTCAGTACTTC. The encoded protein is CASSLAKNIQYF. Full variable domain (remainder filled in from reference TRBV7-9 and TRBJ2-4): DTGVSQNPRHKITKRGQNVTFRCDPISEHNRLYWYRQTLGQGPEFLTYFQNEAQLEKSRLLSDRFSAERPKGSFSTLEIQRTEQGDSAMYLCASSLAKNIQYFGAGTRLSVL.